This TCR beta chain was retrieved from a study of shared clonotypes between healthy human individuals. For this clone: Its specificity is not known.

In the CD4+ fraction, cells were divided into CD45RA+ naive and CD45RA-negative memory subsets. Only in-frame clones appear in the TCRdb table, and some are missing; sequencing was by immunoSEQ multiplex PCR. This sample has approximately 2.5 million clones; over 85% occur once, and the top ten carry over 0.12%. Germline V lookup: CDR1 SGHNT, CDR2 YYREEE (reference sequence). The junction had 11 bases not matched to a gene; V was cut back by 4 bases and J by 2 bases. The CDR3 totals 16 residues. General study points: Clonotype sharing among donors likely depends on sequencing depth.

The TCR comes from a man aged 18 to 35 in good health. Sequenced material: naive CD4+ T cells sorted from blood. Sample subset: CD45RA+ positively selected. This chain links TRBV5-4 with TRBJ2-7, with TRBD1 identical over 8 bases. In nucleotides, the CDR3 is TGTGCCAGCAGCCAAAATCTGGGACAGGCGACCTACGAGCAGTACTTC. Translation: CASSQNLGQATYEQYF.